The 25 T cell receptor beta chains listed next were all sequenced from one sample in a study of molecular identifiers for immune sequencing clone quantification (dated by TCRdb to 2017 to 2018). The library was generated by PCR. TCRdb names Illumina MiSeq as the instrument used. TCRdb ran its own pipeline on the public reads, namely fastp trimming at Q25 and MiXCR clone calling, and kept in-frame beta chains. A single entry per CDR3 protein holds the most common genes and DNA from its merged rows. In this sample the table shows about 35,000 distinct CDR3 sequences, about 18% of which occur a single time. Clones ranked in the top ten supply about 6.7% of the sample. Sequencing was performed on naive CD8+ T cells from blood, with Jurkat cell RNA spiked in. The cell subset or site label corresponds to: FACS-sorted CD8+CD4-CCR7+CD45RA+ naive T cells. Receptors were obtained from a human donor in good health. Some libraries in this study had Jurkat cell RNA spiked in.

This clonotype was seen repeatedly, ten times or more. The genes are TRBV19 and TRBJ1-2; TRBD1 matches at 8 bases. From germline, CDR1 is LNHDA and CDR2 SQIVND (reference sequence). V shed 5 bases and J 4 bases; nucleotides not matched to a gene: 6. The CDR3 spans 14 residues. The chain's CDR3 is CASSLQGASYGYTF. The DNA for the CDR3 is TGTGCCAGTAGTCTCCAGGGGGCTTCCTATGGCTACACCTTC.

As regards this clonotype: A much larger clone differs by one base, so this may be a read error. The chain is built from TRBV28 and TRBJ2-3; a weak D match, TRBD2 (5 bases). Per the germline V gene, CDR1 is MDHEN and CDR2 is SYDVKM. V dropped 7 bases and J dropped 5 bases, with 13 bases sitting between them. The CDR3 spans 13 residues. CDR3 region: CASNPAGGDTQYF. CDR3 DNA: TGTGCCAGCAATCCTGCGGGTGGAGATACGCAGTATTTT.

A few counts support this clonotype. The V gene is TRBV7-6, the J gene TRBJ2-3; D gene unclear. The CDR3 is made up of 12 amino acids. Germline V gives CDR1 SGHVS, CDR2 FNYEAQ. Trimming removed 5 bases at V and 0 bases at J, with 3 bases between. The CDR3 here is CASSPSTDTQYF. CDR3 sequence (DNA): TGTGCCAGCAGCCCGAGCACAGATACGCAGTATTTT.

The chain's CDR3 is CSARGRGSYEQYF. CDR3 nucleotide sequence: TGCAGTGCTAGAGGCAGGGGGAGCTACGAGCAGTACTTC. The chain joins TRBV20-1 to TRBJ2-7; 7 bases map to TRBD1. Germline values: CDR1 DFQATT, CDR2 SNEGSKA (reference sequence). The CDR3 length is 13 residues. The J segment lost 3 bases and the V segment lost 1 base, leaving 3 bases of the junction unmatched.

By sample share, this clonotype is medium-sized. The V gene is TRBV7-6, the J gene TRBJ2-3, with 9 bases matching TRBD2. Trimming cost V 2 bases and J 2 bases; bases outside gene matches: 8. Germline V gene sequence: CDR1 SGHVS, CDR2 FNYEAQ. CDR3 length: 17 residues. CDR3 DNA: TGTGCCAGCAGCTTACGCCCGCTAGCGGGGTTCACAGATACGCAGTATTTT. It yields the protein CASSLRPLAGFTDTQYF.

This clonotype was counted a few times. A much larger clone lies one base from this, so it may be a read error. V is TRBV29-1 and J is TRBJ1-1; no clear D gene. Germline CDR1 SQVTM, CDR2 ANQGSEA. This CDR3 region has 13 residues. Trimming shortened V by 0 bases and J by 7 bases, and 12 bases separated the two germline ends. Written as DNA, the CDR3 is TGCAGCGTTGAAGAAAGGTCAGCCGGTGAAGCTTTCTTT. It is translated as CSVEERSAGEAFF.

The chain links TRBV9 to TRBJ1-3; perhaps TRBD1 as D (6 bases). Per germline, CDR1 SGDLS and CDR2 YYNGEE. The CDR3 totals 16 residues. V was shortened by 0 bases and J by 2 bases, with 12 bases between the two germline ends. CDR3 coding DNA: TGTGCCAGCAGCGTAGCTGTGAGGGACACTGGAAACACCATATATTTT. It yields the protein CASSVAVRDTGNTIYF.

This clonotype was counted many times. This chain links TRBV5-5 with TRBJ1-5; possibly TRBD1 for D (6 bases). The CDR3 spans 16 residues. Germline V gene sequence: CDR1 SGHKS, CDR2 YYEKEE (reference sequence). The ends were cut back, 0 bases at V and 3 bases at J, with 13 bases in the middle. For the CDR3, the DNA is TGTGCCAGCAGCTTGGCGGGGAGGGGGTTCAATCAGCCCCAGCATTTT. Residues: CASSLAGRGFNQPQHF.

The sample holds many counts of this clonotype. As DNA, the CDR3 is TGTGCCAGCAGCTTGGGTAGCGGGAGTTCCTACGAGCAGTACTTC. The encoded protein is CASSLGSGSSYEQYF. The rearrangement joins TRBV5-5 to TRBJ2-7; 9 nucleotides match TRBD2. Germline CDR1 is SGHKS and CDR2 is YYEKEE (reference sequence). After removal of 0 bases from V and 1 base from J, the junction contained 2 bases not matched to a gene. The CDR3 totals 15 residues.

This rearrangement joins TRBV2 to TRBJ2-2, with 8 bases aligning to TRBD1. V gave up 3 bases and J gave up 4 bases; unmatched junction bases: 4. The CDR3 is 15 amino acids. Germline V CDR1 and CDR2: SNHLY, FYNNEI. CDR3 protein: CASSDWTGRTGELFF. The CDR3, as DNA: TGTGCCAGCAGTGATTGGACAGGGCGCACCGGGGAGCTGTTTTTT.

This clonotype was picked up many times. The chain links TRBV5-1 to TRBJ2-1; 9 bases agree with TRBD1. This CDR3 is 16 amino acids long. V shed 4 bases and J 2 bases; nucleotides not matched to a gene: 7. Germline assignment: CDR1 SGHRS and CDR2 YFSETQ. CDR3 coding DNA: TGCGCCAGCAGCAAAGGGACAGGGAAAACCTACAATGAGCAGTTCTTC. Encoded protein: CASSKGTGKTYNEQFF.

This clonotype was picked up many times. V is TRBV28 and J is TRBJ2-7; either TRBD1 or TRBD2 may fit D (5 bases each). The CDR3 is 16 amino acids. The V and J ends lost 4 bases and 2 bases respectively, with 18 bases between them. CDR1 is MDHEN and CDR2 is SYDVKM in the germline V gene. CDR3 DNA sequence: TGTGCCAGCAGTTCCCCCCGAAGGGACGGGACCTACGAGCAGTACTTC. Translation: CASSSPRRDGTYEQYF.

This clonotype occurred a few times. The chain employs TRBV7-9 and TRBJ1-2; tentatively, D is TRBD1 (6 bases). The germline V gene encodes CDR1 SEHNR and CDR2 FQNEAQ (reference sequence). The ends were cut back, 6 bases at V and 2 bases at J, with 13 bases in the middle. The CDR3 is 14 residues long. CDR3 residues: CASRPSDRNYGYTF. CDR3 bases: TGTGCCAGCAGACCATCCGACAGGAACTATGGCTACACCTTC.

Worth noting for this clonotype: Just one base apart from a much larger clone, this may be a read error. No conserved phenylalanine or tryptophan ends this CDR3, so it is likely a read error. CDR3 nucleotide sequence: TGTGCCAGCAGCTTAGTGGGGAGGGTGGATGAACAGTTCTCC. It specifies CASSLVGRVDEQFS. J is TRBJ2-1 and V is TRBV11-2, with 7 positions matching TRBD2. CDR1 is SGHAT, CDR2 FQNNGV, per germline. The CDR3 runs to 14 residues.

In this sample, this clonotype turned up many times. The chain joins TRBV27 to TRBJ2-3; weak D call: TRBD2 (6 bases). CDR1 is MNHEY and CDR2 is SMNVEV in the germline V gene (reference sequence). Trimming pared 5 bases from V and 0 bases from J, leaving 12 bases between. The CDR3 contains 15 residues. The CDR3 region is CASSPSGGSTDTQYF. The CDR3 region has the DNA TGTGCCAGCAGTCCGTCCGGGGGTAGCACAGATACGCAGTATTTT.

About this clonotype itself: The conserved final phenylalanine or tryptophan is absent from the CDR3, which likely points to a read error. The DNA is omitted, as the CDR3 cannot be located on it reliably, and the CDR3 follows TCRdb's listing. This chain uses TRBV5-5 with TRBJ2-7; no DNA check was done on the table's D call, TRBD1. Looked up from germline, CDR1 is SGHKS and CDR2 is YYEKEE (reference sequence). The CDR3 comprises 10 residues, both ends counted. The chain's CDR3 is CASSFPRTVP.

V gene TRBV4-3 combines with J gene TRBJ2-7; 8 bases are shared with TRBD1. With 4 bases clipped from V and 3 bases from J, the junction kept 11 bases outside the gene matches. Germline V gene data show CDR1 as LGHNA and CDR2 as YSLEER. The CDR3 is made up of 16 amino acids. The CDR3 reads CASSLFAGTGLYEQYF. CDR3 DNA sequence: TGCGCCAGCAGCCTATTCGCCGGGACAGGACTCTACGAGCAGTACTTC.

At least ten counts were recorded for this clonotype. This chain links TRBV4-2 with TRBJ2-5; D unclear. V was shortened by 2 bases and J by 3 bases, with 22 bases between the two germline ends. Germline loops: CDR1 LGHNA, CDR2 YNFKEQ. The CDR3 sequence is 18 residues long. The DNA of the CDR3 is TGTGCCAGCAGCCAAATAGTGTTCCCGGGTAACGAAAAAGAGACCCAGTACTTC. It translates to CASSQIVFPGNEKETQYF.

This clonotype was seen a handful of times. This sequence joins TRBV28 and TRBJ2-1; 8 nucleotides align to TRBD1. Germline values: CDR1 MDHEN, CDR2 SYDVKM. The CDR3 is 14 residues long. With V trimmed by 3 bases and J by 7 bases, 5 bases remained unmatched. The CDR3 DNA reads TGTGCCAGCAGTTTGCAGGGGGCCCGAAATGAGCAGTTCTTC. Its protein is CASSLQGARNEQFF.

On this clonotype: A much larger clone lies one base from this, so it may be a read error. The V gene is TRBV20-1, the J gene TRBJ1-1, with D perhaps TRBD1 (5 bases). V lost 5 bases, J lost 6 bases, and 16 bases lay in between. The CDR3 is 13 amino acids. The germline gives CDR1 DFQATT, CDR2 SNEGSKA (reference sequence). CDR3 in DNA: TGCAGTGCTTGGGGCGGAGAACGAGCTGAAGCTTTCTTT. This sequence encodes CSAWGGERAEAFF.

With regard to this clonotype: The conserved closing phenylalanine or tryptophan is absent in this CDR3, likely reflecting a read error. This sequence joins TRBV18 and TRBJ2-6; 8 nucleotides align to TRBD1. This CDR3 is 18 amino acids long. The ends lost 4 bases at V and 4 bases at J; junction bases unmatched: 12. Germline V gene lookup returns CDR1 KGHSH and CDR2 LQKENI. Written as DNA, the CDR3 is TGTGCCAGCTCACATCCGGGACAGGTTGGATACGGGGCCAACGTCCTGACTGTC. Its protein is CASSHPGQVGYGANVLTV.

Concerning this clonotype itself: A much bigger clone sits one base away, suggesting this may be a read error. V and J are TRBV12-3 or TRBV12-4 and TRBJ1-5; D is unclear. The V end was cut by 10 bases, the J end by 7 bases, with 26 bases between. The CDR3 sequence is 16 residues long. CDR3 coding DNA: TGTGCCAACAGATATTATCCGGGAAAGGTGAACCAGCCCCAGCATTTT. It specifies CANRYYPGKVNQPQHF.

This clonotype was observed once. Possible read error: a much larger clone is one base away. This chain links TRBV4-1 with TRBJ2-2, with 7 nucleotides matching TRBD1. Germline loops: CDR1 MGHRA, CDR2 YSYEKL. The CDR3 totals 16 residues. CDR3 protein: CASGAMTGSFTGELLF. CDR3 nucleotides: TGCGCCAGCGGAGCCATGACAGGGTCTTTCACCGGGGAGCTGCTTTTT.

This clonotype occurred many times. The chain recombines TRBV29-1 with TRBJ2-7, with unresolved D. Germline V gene lookup returns CDR1 SQVTM and CDR2 ANQGSEA. The CDR3 length is 12 residues. Trimming stripped 2 bases from V and 8 bases from J, with 13 bases between. CDR3 nucleotides: TGCAGCGTTGAATACCCACCATCTAAGCAGTACTTC. This encodes CSVEYPPSKQYF.

This clonotype was seen only once. A much bigger clone sits one base away, suggesting this may be a read error. This rearrangement joins TRBV7-8 to TRBJ2-1; 13 bases line up with TRBD2. In germline, CDR1 is SGHVS, CDR2 FQNEAQ. This CDR3 region has 17 residues. For the CDR3, the DNA is TGTGCCGGCAGGCAGGGACTAGCGGGATCGCACTACAATGAGCAGTTCTTC. It codes for CAGRQGLAGSHYNEQFF.